A selection of T cell receptor beta chains follows, all from one sample in a study of blood T cell repertoires in COVID-19. The table came from immunoSEQ multiplex PCR; TCRdb's copy has only in-frame clones and leaves some out. The sample lists 100,000 to 150,000 clones, almost 85% seen once, with about 1.5% in the top ten. Sequences were obtained from peripheral blood. All receptors come from a man in his fifties or sixties with acute or convalescent COVID-19. The CDR3 runs from the conserved cysteine through the conserved F or W. D genes are given only for firm matches. A clone size is listed for some rows: how often the clone was seen (once, few, many), or a class if it is expanded.

j_gene: TRBJ1-1
d_gene: TRBD1
abundance: -
v_gene: TRBV19
CDR3aa: CASSNRQGVNTEAFF
CDR3nt: TGTGCCAGTAGTAATAGACAGGGGGTGAACACTGAAGCTTTCTTT

j_gene: TRBJ1-3
d_gene: TRBD1
abundance: -
v_gene: TRBV19
CDR3aa: CASSPTGDSGNTIYF
CDR3nt: TGTGCCAGTAGCCCAACAGGGGACTCTGGAAACACCATATATTTT

j_gene: TRBJ2-3
d_gene: TRBD2
abundance: -
v_gene: TRBV7-3
CDR3aa: CASSLSGGPSGNTQYF
CDR3nt: TGTGCCAGCAGCTTAAGCGGAGGGCCTAGCGGGAATACGCAGTATTTT

j_gene: TRBJ2-7
d_gene: -
abundance: -
v_gene: TRBV27
CDR3aa: CASSLGPVYEQYF
CDR3nt: TGTGCCAGCAGTTTAGGGCCGGTTTACGAGCAGTACTTC

j_gene: TRBJ2-1
d_gene: TRBD1
abundance: once
v_gene: TRBV4-1
CDR3aa: CASSRDSAWVPPRDEQFF
CDR3nt: TGCGCCAGCAGCCGGGACAGCGCATGGGTCCCACCCCGCGATGAGCAGTTCTTC

j_gene: TRBJ1-2
d_gene: TRBD1
abundance: -
v_gene: TRBV6-1
CDR3aa: CASSEAGTAYGYTF
CDR3nt: TGTGCCAGCAGTGAAGCCGGGACAGCCTATGGCTACACCTTC

j_gene: TRBJ2-2
d_gene: TRBD1
abundance: -
v_gene: TRBV5-1
CDR3aa: CASSIRGTGGGTGELFF
CDR3nt: TGCGCCAGCAGCATCCGAGGGACAGGGGGCGGCACCGGGGAGCTGTTTTTT

j_gene: TRBJ2-5
d_gene: -
abundance: -
v_gene: TRBV7-3
CDR3aa: CASSLTGAGYYQETQYF
CDR3nt: TGTGCCAGCAGCTTAACTGGTGCAGGGTACTACCAAGAGACCCAGTACTTC

j_gene: TRBJ1-5
d_gene: TRBD1
abundance: -
v_gene: TRBV7-2
CDR3aa: CASSPDRGRVNQPQHF
CDR3nt: TGTGCCAGCAGCCCGGACAGGGGGCGCGTCAATCAGCCCCAGCATTTT

j_gene: TRBJ2-5
d_gene: TRBD2
abundance: -
v_gene: TRBV11-2
CDR3aa: CASSSSGGAETQYF
CDR3nt: TGTGCCAGCAGTTCTAGCGGGGGGGCAGAGACCCAGTACTTC

j_gene: TRBJ2-2
d_gene: TRBD2
abundance: once
v_gene: TRBV3-1/TRBV3-2
CDR3aa: CASSQDSRRGGNTGELFF
CDR3nt: TGTGCCAGCAGCCAAGATTCTCGGCGGGGGGGAAACACCGGGGAGCTGTTTTTT

j_gene: TRBJ1-1
d_gene: -
abundance: once
v_gene: TRBV4-2
CDR3aa: CASSQWATVNTEAFF
CDR3nt: TGTGCCAGCAGCCAATGGGCCACTGTGAACACTGAAGCTTTCTTT

j_gene: TRBJ1-1
d_gene: -
abundance: -
v_gene: TRBV19
CDR3aa: CASSTDRNTEAFF
CDR3nt: TGTGCCAGTAGTACAGACCGGAACACTGAAGCTTTCTTT

j_gene: TRBJ1-3
d_gene: -
abundance: -
v_gene: TRBV7-9
CDR3aa: CASSDRSPGLTGNTIYF
CDR3nt: TGTGCCAGCAGTGACAGATCTCCGGGCTTAACTGGAAACACCATATATTTT